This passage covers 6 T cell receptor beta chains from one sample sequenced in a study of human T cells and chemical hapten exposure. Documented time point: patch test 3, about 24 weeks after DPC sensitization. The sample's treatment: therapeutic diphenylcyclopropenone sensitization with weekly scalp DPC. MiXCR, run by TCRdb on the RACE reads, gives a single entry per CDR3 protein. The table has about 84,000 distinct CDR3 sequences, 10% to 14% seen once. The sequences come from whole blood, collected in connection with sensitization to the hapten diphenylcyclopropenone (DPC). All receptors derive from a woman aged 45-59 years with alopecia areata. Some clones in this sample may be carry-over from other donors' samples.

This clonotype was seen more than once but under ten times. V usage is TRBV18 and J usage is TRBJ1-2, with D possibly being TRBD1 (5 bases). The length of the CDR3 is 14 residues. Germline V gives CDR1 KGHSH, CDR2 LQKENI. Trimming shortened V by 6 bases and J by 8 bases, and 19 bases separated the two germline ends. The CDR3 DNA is TGTGCCAGCTCTGGGGCCCTGAGAGTGGAGGGCTACACCTTC. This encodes CASSGALRVEGYTF.

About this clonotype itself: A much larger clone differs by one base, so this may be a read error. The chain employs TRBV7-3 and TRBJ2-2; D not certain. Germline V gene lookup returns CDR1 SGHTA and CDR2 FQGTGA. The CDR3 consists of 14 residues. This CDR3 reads CANSLGPSAGELFF. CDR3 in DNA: TGTGCCAACAGCTTAGGGCCCAGCGCCGGGGAGCTGTTTTTT.

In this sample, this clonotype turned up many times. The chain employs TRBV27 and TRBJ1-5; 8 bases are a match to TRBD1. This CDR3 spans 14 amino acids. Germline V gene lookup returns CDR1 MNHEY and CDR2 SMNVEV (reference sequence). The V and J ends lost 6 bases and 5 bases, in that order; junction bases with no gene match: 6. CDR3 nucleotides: TGTGCCAGCAGCAAGGGACAGGTGTATCAGCCCCAGCATTTT. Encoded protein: CASSKGQVYQPQHF.

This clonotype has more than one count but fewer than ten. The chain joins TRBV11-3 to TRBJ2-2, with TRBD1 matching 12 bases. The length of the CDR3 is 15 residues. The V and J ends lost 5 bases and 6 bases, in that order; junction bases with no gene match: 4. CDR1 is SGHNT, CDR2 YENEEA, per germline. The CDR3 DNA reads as TGTGCCAGCAGCCTGGGGACAGGGGGCTCCGGGGAGCTGTTTTTT. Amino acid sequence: CASSLGTGGSGELFF.

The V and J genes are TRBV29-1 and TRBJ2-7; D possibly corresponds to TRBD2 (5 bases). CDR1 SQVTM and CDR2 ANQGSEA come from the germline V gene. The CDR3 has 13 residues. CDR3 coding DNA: TGCAGATGCCCCCGGGGTTCGCACTACGAGCAGTACTTC. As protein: CRCPRGSHYEQYF.

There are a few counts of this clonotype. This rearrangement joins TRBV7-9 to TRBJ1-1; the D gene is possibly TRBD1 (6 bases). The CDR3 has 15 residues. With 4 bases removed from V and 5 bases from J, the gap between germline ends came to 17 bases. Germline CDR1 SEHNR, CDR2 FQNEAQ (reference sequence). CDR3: CASSYGGAGTTEAFF. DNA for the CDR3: TGTGCCAGCAGCTACGGGGGCGCGGGGACGACTGAAGCTTTCTTT.